These 5 T cell receptor beta chains were sequenced from one sample in a study of T cell responses to AZD1222 COVID-19 vaccine. Sequenced by immunoSEQ multiplex PCR; TCRdb stores in-frame clones only, minus some. The sample lists about 150,000 clones, about nine tenths occurring once. Sequencing was performed on peripheral blood, taken 28 days after the second AZD1222 dose. The receptors stem from an adult who received the AZD1222 COVID-19 vaccine.

This chain links TRBV11-2 with TRBJ2-7; 8 positions agree with TRBD2. The V and J ends lost 5 bases and 4 bases, in that order; junction bases with no gene match: 7. The CDR3 consists of 14 residues. CDR1 and CDR2 (germline): SGHAT, FQNNGV. The CDR3 sequence is CASSSSGKDYEQYF. DNA of the CDR3: TGTGCCAGCAGCAGTAGCGGGAAGGATTACGAGCAGTACTTC.

J is TRBJ1-6 and V is TRBV27; 8 nucleotides align to TRBD1. V was clipped by 5 bases and J by 9 bases; unmatched bases: 9. Germline V gene lookup returns CDR1 MNHEY and CDR2 SMNVEV (reference sequence). The CDR3 is made up of 15 amino acids. DNA for the CDR3: TGTGCCAGCAGTCCCGGACAGGGAGGAGGTTCACCCCTCCACTTT. It specifies CASSPGQGGGSPLHF.

The chain has TRBV7-8 and TRBJ2-5, with 8 bases lining up with TRBD2. The germline V gene has CDR1 SGHVS and CDR2 FQNEAQ. The V and J ends lost 5 bases and 5 bases, in that order; junction bases with no gene match: 13. The length of the CDR3 is 16 residues. The CDR3 DNA follows: TGTGCCAGCAGCCCAAGCAGTTCGGGGGGGCAGGAGACCCAGTACTTC. This codes for CASSPSSSGGQETQYF.

This clone was observed once. The rearrangement uses TRBV11-2 and TRBJ1-2; D is undetermined. The CDR3 totals 12 residues. The germline V gene has CDR1 SGHAT and CDR2 FQNNGV. Trimming removed 5 bases at V and 4 bases at J, with 8 bases between. This chain's CDR3 is CASSEGLYGYTF. The CDR3 DNA is TGTGCCAGCAGCGAAGGTCTCTATGGCTACACCTTC. Combining the CDR3 with reference TRBV11-2 and TRBJ1-2 gives the whole variable domain EAGVAQSPRYKIIEKRQSVAFWCNPISGHATLYWYQQILGQGPKLLIQFQNNGVVDDSQLPKDRFSAERLKGVDSTLKIQPAKLEDSAVYLCASSEGLYGYTFGSGTRLTVV.

This chain connects TRBV21-1 to TRBJ2-1; no DNA check was done on the table's D call, TRBD1. TRBV21-1 constitutes a pseudogene. This CDR3 region has 20 residues. The CDR3 DNA sequence: TGTGCCAGCAACCAACGCTGGGGACAGGGCTACCCGAGCTCCTACAATGAGCAGTTCTTC. It yields the protein CASNQRWGQGYPSSYNEQFF.